These 23 T cell receptor beta chains share one sample of origin, sequenced in a study of CXCR3-negative and CXCR3-positive naive CD8 T cells. The authors made the TRB cDNA libraries by 5' RACE using UMI labels. TCRdb processed the 5' RACE reads again and assigns one entry to each CDR3 protein, with no DNA. The specimen's table records around 140,000 distinct CDR3 sequences. The sequencing input was naive CXCR3- CD8+ T cells from blood. The subset denotes: CD45RO-CCR7+CD27+CD95- naive CD8+ T cells lacking CXCR3 (TNR3-). Every receptor here comes from a human donor in good health. Some clones in this sample may be carry-over from other donors' samples.

The chain uses TRBV12-3 or TRBV12-4 and TRBJ2-1; the TCRdb D gene call, TRBD1, has no DNA to confirm it. This CDR3 has 16 residues. The CDR3 loop reads CASSSHRASSYNEQFF.

The chain employs TRBV7-8 and TRBJ2-4. The CDR3 has 15 residues. Germline-derived CDR1 and CDR2 are SGHVS and FQNEAQ. CDR3 amino acids: CASSLGHRAKNIQYF.

The CDR3 protein is CASSSNRLPSTDTQYF. This chain joins TRBV7-9 and TRBJ2-3; TCRdb indicates TRBD1, and absent DNA this call remains unverified. There are 16 residues in the CDR3. CDR1 is SEHNR and CDR2 is FQNEAQ in the germline V gene (reference sequence).

The chain combines TRBV3-1 with TRBJ2-1. This CDR3 spans 14 amino acids. Germline V gene data show CDR1 as LGHDT and CDR2 as YNNKEL (reference sequence). The CDR3 here is CASSPGGPYNEQFF.

The J gene is TRBJ2-4, the V gene TRBV3-1; TCRdb's D call, TRBD1, is unchecked because there is no DNA. There are 16 residues in the CDR3. Germline V gene lookup returns CDR1 LGHDT and CDR2 YNNKEL (reference sequence). The CDR3 loop reads CASSQEGGPAKNIQYF. Full variable domain (outside the CDR3, taken from reference TRBV3-1 and TRBJ2-4): DTAVSQTPKYLVTQMGNDKSIKCEQNLGHDTMYWYKQDSKKFLKIMFSYNNKELIINETVPNRFSPKSPDKAHLNLHINSLELGDSAVYFCASSQEGGPAKNIQYFGAGTRLSVL.

The chain links TRBV6-2 or TRBV6-3 to TRBJ1-5. CDR3 size: 12 residues. Germline V CDR1 and CDR2: MNHEY, SVGEGT. CDR3 residues: CASSYGNQPQHF.

The chain is built from TRBV3-1 and TRBJ2-3; TCRdb indicates TRBD2, and absent DNA this call remains unverified. Germline values: CDR1 LGHDT, CDR2 YNNKEL (reference sequence). CDR3 length: 16 residues. The CDR3 protein is CASSPPPGGLTDTQYF.

The rearrangement links TRBV9 to TRBJ2-7; TCRdb outputs TRBD2, but without DNA this stays unchecked. CDR1 is SGDLS and CDR2 is YYNGEE in the germline V gene. The CDR3 spans 13 residues. The CDR3 here is CANTRLEWYEQYF. The entire variable domain, with the rest obtained from reference TRBV9 and TRBJ2-7, is as follows: DSGVTQTPKHLITATGQRVTLRCSPRSGDLSVYWYQQSLDQGLQFLIQYYNGEERAKGNILERFSAQQFPDLHSELNLSSLELGDSALYFCANTRLEWYEQYFGPGTRLTVT.

This chain connects TRBV20-1 to TRBJ2-7; TCRdb proposes TRBD2, but this gene call is untestable without DNA. The CDR3 totals 20 residues. Germline CDR1 and CDR2: DFQATT and SNEGSKA (reference sequence). The CDR3 region is CSARAPLEGREGHMVDEQYF.

This chain links TRBV29-1 with TRBJ2-2; the TCRdb D gene call, TRBD1, has no DNA to confirm it. This CDR3 is built from 15 residues. Germline values: CDR1 SQVTM, CDR2 ANQGSEA. CDR3 region: CSVLGAGGESGELFF.

The J gene is TRBJ2-3, the V gene TRBV7-9; without DNA, the TCRdb call of TRBD1 cannot be checked. Germline assignment: CDR1 SEHNR and CDR2 FQNEAQ (reference sequence). CDR3 length equals 16 residues. This CDR3 reads CASSFQTGGNTDTQYF.

This chain joins TRBV5-1 and TRBJ1-2. CDR3 length: 18 amino acids. Germline CDR1 is SGHRS and CDR2 is YFSETQ. CDR3 amino acids: CASSSLQYEGQFNYGYTF.

This chain connects TRBV7-9 to TRBJ2-2; TCRdb's D call, TRBD2, is unchecked because there is no DNA. The CDR3 has 16 amino acids. The germline gives CDR1 SEHNR, CDR2 FQNEAQ (reference sequence). The CDR3 sequence: CASNQKGRENTGELFF.

The chain has TRBV15 and TRBJ1-1. The CDR3 runs 15 residues. Germline V gene lookup returns CDR1 LNHNV and CDR2 YYDKDF (reference sequence). The CDR3 is CATSISRDLNTEAFF.

The rearrangement joins TRBV12-3 or TRBV12-4 to TRBJ1-1. The CDR3 spans 12 residues. The CDR3 spells CASSLGGPEAFF.

The chain recombines TRBV29-1 with TRBJ1-1. This CDR3 is 11 amino acids long. From germline, CDR1 is SQVTM and CDR2 ANQGSEA. CDR3 in amino acids: CSVVLNTEAFF.

The genes are TRBV6-5 and TRBJ2-7; TCRdb's assignment of TRBD1 cannot be checked, as there is no DNA. CDR1 and CDR2 (germline): MNHEY, SVGAGI. This CDR3 is 13 amino acids long. The CDR3 protein is CASSMTEVYEQYF.

The chain joins TRBV10-3 to TRBJ2-2; TCRdb lists TRBD2, though no DNA is available to test this call. Germline V CDR1 and CDR2: ENHRY, SYGVKD. The CDR3 has 16 amino acids. The CDR3 loop reads CAISDSSGINTGELFF.

CDR3 residues: CASSQEPEVILDEQYF. The gene calls are TRBV3-1 and TRBJ2-7; TCRdb reports TRBD2, a call that lacks DNA to check it against. This CDR3 spans 16 amino acids. Germline CDR1 LGHDT, CDR2 YNNKEL (reference sequence).

V is TRBV6-2 or TRBV6-3 and J is TRBJ1-1; checking the TCRdb D call of TRBD1 is not possible without DNA. The CDR3 loop spans 13 amino acids. Germline CDR1 MNHEY, CDR2 SVGEGT. The CDR3 reads CASSYDGGTEAFF.

The CDR3 loop reads CASSHDSANTGELFF. J is TRBJ2-2 and V is TRBV7-3. Germline V gene lookup returns CDR1 SGHTA and CDR2 FQGTGA. The CDR3 totals 15 residues.

The gene calls are TRBV5-5 and TRBJ2-2; TCRdb indicates TRBD2, and absent DNA this call remains unverified. In germline, CDR1 is SGHKS, CDR2 YYEKEE (reference sequence). The CDR3 runs 14 residues. Here the CDR3 reads CASSLGALVGELFF. Based on the CDR3 plus reference TRBV5-5 and TRBJ2-2, the full variable domain is DAGVTQSPTHLIKTRGQQVTLRCSPISGHKSVSWYQQVLGQGPQFIFQYYEKEERGRGNFPDRFSARQFPNYSSELNVNALLLGDSALYLCASSLGALVGELFFGEGSRLTVL.

The gene calls are TRBV29-1 and TRBJ2-4; without DNA, the TCRdb call of TRBD1 cannot be checked. The CDR3 spans 13 residues. Germline CDR1 SQVTM, CDR2 ANQGSEA. The CDR3 protein is CSVVEGAINIQYF. The full variable domain, with the rest looked up from reference TRBV29-1 and TRBJ2-4, is SAVISQKPSRDICQRGTSLTIQCQVDSQVTMMFWYRQQPGQSLTLIATANQGSEATYESGFVIDKFPISRPNLTFSTLTVSNMSPEDSSIYLCSVVEGAINIQYFGAGTRLSVL.